This T cell receptor beta chain was sequenced in a study of cytomegalovirus exposure and HLA in healthy donors. General study results and limits: The authors judged a highly shared variant cluster likely a sequencing artifact.

Comments on this clone: Its specificity is not known.

The germline V gene has CDR1 SGHDN and CDR2 FVKESK. The junction had 18 bases not matched to a gene; V was cut back by 1 base and J by 3 bases. The CDR3 contains 20 residues. Primers for the PCR totalled 60 Vbeta and 13 Jbeta. The protocol was immunoSEQ multiplex PCR, while the TCRdb copy is restricted to in-frame clones and leaves out a portion. Of some 160,000 clones in the sample, 80% to 90% are singletons; the top ten hold more than 2%. The receptor's source is a boy between 2 and 10 years old in good health and CMV-seronegative. Sequencing was performed on PBMCs. This rearrangement joins TRBV14 to TRBJ2-5; 9 bases agree with TRBD2. In nucleotides, the CDR3 is TGTGCCAGCAGCCAAGCTCTTACCCCTGGCGGGGGGGTCGGGGAAGAGACCCAGTACTTC. Its protein product is CASSQALTPGGGVGEETQYF. Filled out from reference TRBV14 and TRBJ2-5, the complete variable domain reads EAGVTQFPSHSVIEKGQTVTLRCDPISGHDNLYWYRRVMGKEIKFLLHFVKESKQDESGMPNNRFLAERTGGTYSTLKVQPAELEDSGVYFCASSQALTPGGGVGEETQYFGPGTRLLVL.